Listed below are T cell receptor beta chains from one sample, sequenced in a study of blood T cell repertoires in COVID-19. Data came from immunoSEQ multiplex PCR; TCRdb stores just in-frame clones and leaves some out. The sample holds under 200,000 clones, 82% seen once. The sample consisted of PBMCs or T cells enriched from blood (not recorded which). The receptor source for this set is a woman aged 60-70 years with acute COVID-19. The CDR3 runs from the conserved cysteine through the conserved F or W. The order of the fields is V gene, D gene, clone size, J gene, CDR3 protein, CDR3 DNA. The D gene is left open where the match is weak. Expanded clones are given a class, and other clones once, few, many or no size at all.

TRBV6-1	TRBD2	-	TRBJ2-1	CASSESGTTYNEQFF	TGTGCCAGCAGTGAAAGCGGGACCACGTACAATGAGCAGTTCTTC
TRBV7-9	TRBD2	-	TRBJ2-2	CASSSTSGATGELFF	TGTGCCAGCAGCTCGACTAGCGGGGCCACCGGGGAGCTGTTTTTT
TRBV14	TRBD1	-	TRBJ2-5	CASSQGQGGGETQYF	TGTGCCAGCAGCCAAGGACAGGGGGGCGGGGAGACCCAGTACTTC
TRBV4-3	TRBD1	-	TRBJ2-1	CASSQDRSSYNEQFF	TGCGCCAGCAGCCAGGACAGGAGCTCCTACAATGAGCAGTTCTTC
TRBV3-1/TRBV3-2	TRBD2	-	TRBJ2-3	CASSPSGVNGDTQYF	TGTGCCAGCAGCCCTAGCGGGGTAAACGGAGATACGCAGTATTTT
TRBV7-2	-	-	TRBJ1-1	CASSLVVGLNTEAFF	TGTGCCAGCAGCTTAGTAGTCGGTCTGAACACTGAAGCTTTCTTT
TRBV19	-	-	TRBJ1-4	CASSIKGSLGTNEKLFF	TGTGCCAGTAGTATAAAGGGGTCCCTTGGGACTAATGAAAAACTGTTTTTT
TRBV6-4	-	-	TRBJ1-1	CASSDWAGSEAFF	TGTGCCAGCAGTGACTGGGCGGGGTCTGAAGCTTTCTTT
TRBV29-1	TRBD1	-	TRBJ1-2	CSAATGGGDYGYTF	TGCAGCGCTGCCACAGGGGGTGGAGACTATGGCTACACCTTC
TRBV7-9	-	-	TRBJ2-1	CASSSSTTSNEQFF	TGTGCCAGCAGCTCCTCTACCACTAGCAATGAGCAGTTCTTC
TRBV19	-	once	TRBJ1-3	CASSIRRSTFSSGNTIYF	TGTGCCAGTAGTATCCGTCGTTCGACATTTTCCTCTGGAAACACCATATATTTT
TRBV28	TRBD1	-	TRBJ1-2	CAIRGQGFYGYTF	TGTGCCATCCGGGGACAGGGGTTCTATGGCTACACCTTC
TRBV5-6	TRBD2	few	TRBJ2-5	CASSRPGGTQYF	TGTGCCAGCAGCAGACCGGGGGGGACCCAGTACTTC
TRBV25-1	-	-	TRBJ2-3	CASSDRTDTQYF	TGTGCCAGCAGTGATCGGACAGATACGCAGTATTTT
TRBV4-2	TRBD1	-	TRBJ1-5	CASSLGQGTQPQHF	TGTGCCAGCAGCCTGGGACAGGGTACTCAGCCCCAGCATTTT
TRBV7-2	-	-	TRBJ2-2	CASSFGGPGELFF	TGTGCCAGCAGCTTTGGGGGCCCCGGGGAGCTGTTTTTT
TRBV9	-	-	TRBJ1-1	CASSAGGANTEAFF	TGTGCCAGCAGCGCCGGGGGGGCGAACACTGAAGCTTTCTTT
TRBV14	-	-	TRBJ1-1	CASSRLGNTEAFF	TGTGCCAGCAGCCGGCTAGGGAACACTGAAGCTTTCTTT
TRBV18	TRBD1	-	TRBJ2-1	CASSPLYVADRVRNEQFF	TGTGCCAGCTCACCCCTATACGTGGCGGACAGGGTGCGTAATGAGCAGTTCTTC
TRBV7-9	-	-	TRBJ1-4	CASSWQEARDEKLFF	TGTGCCAGCAGCTGGCAGGAGGCGCGGGATGAAAAACTGTTTTTT
TRBV10-3	-	-	TRBJ2-3	CAISDSMQGTDTQYF	TGTGCCATCAGTGATTCGATGCAGGGCACAGATACGCAGTATTTT
TRBV7-2	-	-	TRBJ2-4	CASSTSYKNIQYF	TGTGCCAGCAGCACGAGCTACAAAAACATTCAGTACTTC
TRBV2	-	-	TRBJ1-1	CASSEALQGWGTEAFF	TGTGCCAGCAGTGAAGCGCTTCAGGGATGGGGTACTGAAGCTTTCTTT
TRBV7-2	-	-	TRBJ2-1	CASSPQGYEQFF	TGTGCCAGCAGCCCACAGGGCTATGAGCAGTTCTTC
TRBV18	TRBD1	-	TRBJ1-2	CASSLGTGTDYGYTF	TGTGCCAGCTCACTAGGCACCGGGACAGACTATGGCTACACCTTC
TRBV19	TRBD1	-	TRBJ1-1	CASRTGQGVTEAFF	TGTGCCAGTAGGACCGGACAGGGGGTTACTGAAGCTTTCTTT
TRBV7-2	-	-	TRBJ1-3	CASSLVSDNSGNTIYF	TGTGCCAGCAGCTTAGTCTCTGACAACTCTGGAAACACCATATATTTT
TRBV6-5	-	-	TRBJ1-5	CASSYSWGGRNQPQHF	TGTGCCAGCAGTTACTCATGGGGGGGTCGCAATCAGCCCCAGCATTTT
TRBV11-2	-	-	TRBJ1-2	CASSSPRGGANYGYTF	TGTGCCAGCAGCTCCCCAAGGGGGGGCGCTAACTATGGCTACACCTTC
TRBV2	TRBD2	-	TRBJ2-7	CASGSSGRVGLYEQYF	TGTGCCAGCGGGTCTAGCGGGAGGGTGGGGCTCTACGAGCAGTACTTC
TRBV5-1	-	-	TRBJ2-3	CASSLDGGGGDTQYF	TGCGCCAGCAGCTTGGACGGCGGTGGAGGTGATACGCAGTATTTT
TRBV12-1	-	few	TRBJ1-2	CASSSRQRGEEGYTF	TGTGCCAGCAGCTCCCGACAGAGAGGGGAGGAGGGCTACACCTTC
TRBV12-3/TRBV12-4	-	-	TRBJ1-6	CASNTEYNSPLHF	TGTGCCAGCAATACAGAGTATAATTCACCCCTCCACTTT
TRBV11-2	-	-	TRBJ1-2	CASSLVSGAGRGYTF	TGTGCCAGCAGCTTAGTATCAGGGGCTGGTCGTGGCTACACCTTC
TRBV27	-	once	TRBJ1-5	CASSLSIGERQPQHF	TGTGCCAGCAGTTTATCGATCGGGGAAAGGCAGCCCCAGCATTTT
TRBV4-3	-	-	TRBJ2-1	CASSQDLTGGYNEQFF	TGCGCCAGCAGCCAAGATTTGACCGGGGGCTACAATGAGCAGTTCTTC
TRBV18	-	few	TRBJ2-5	CASSSNLLTGHPYQETQYF	TGTGCCAGCTCATCCAACCTTCTGACAGGCCATCCGTACCAAGAGACCCAGTACTTC
TRBV5-1	-	-	TRBJ1-2	CASSLGEGVDGYTF	TGCGCCAGCAGCTTGGGAGAAGGGGTTGATGGCTACACCTTC
TRBV3-1/TRBV3-2	TRBD1	few	TRBJ1-2	CASSQYLQGAVDGYTF	TGTGCCAGCAGCCAATACCTACAGGGGGCGGTAGATGGCTACACCTTC
TRBV30	-	-	TRBJ1-6	CARGTAGENSPLHF	TGTGCCCGGGGTACTGCCGGAGAAAATTCACCCCTCCACTTT
TRBV9	TRBD1	-	TRBJ1-6	CASSGLGQVNSPLHF	TGTGCCAGCAGCGGACTGGGACAGGTTAATTCACCCCTCCACTTT
TRBV6-6	TRBD2	-	TRBJ2-1	CASSSQPGLAGDMTRNEQFF	TGTGCCAGCAGCTCTCAACCGGGACTAGCGGGAGATATGACGAGGAATGAGCAGTTCTTC
TRBV5-8	TRBD1	-	TRBJ2-1	CASSAAGTDYNEQFF	TGTGCCAGCAGCGCCGCCGGGACAGATTACAATGAGCAGTTCTTC
TRBV2	-	once	TRBJ1-5	CASSVEGGQPQHF	TGTGCCAGCAGTGTGGAGGGGGGGCAGCCCCAGCATTTT
TRBV25-1	TRBD1	once	TRBJ1-1	CASRRQGGMNTEAFF	TGTGCCAGCAGAAGACAGGGCGGCATGAACACTGAAGCTTTCTTT